The 29 T cell receptor beta chains presented below share a single source sample, sequenced in a study of T cell responses to AZD1222 COVID-19 vaccine (dated by TCRdb to the early 2020s). Library construction relied on the immunoSEQ multiplex PCR assay. TCRdb carries this immuneACCESS record with in-frame sequences only. Its versions omit some clonotypes, under half of them owing to an unresolved V gene in the studies checked, with the rest unexplained. Counted in this sample were about 110,000 clones; about nine tenths of them appeared once. Approximately 8% of the sample goes to the ten largest clones. Sample time point, as interpreted from the label and publication: baseline before first vaccination. Material: peripheral blood, obtained on day 0 of AZD1222 vaccination. These receptors were collected from an adult in good health.

The J gene is TRBJ1-5, the V gene TRBV6-5; no clear D gene. The length of the CDR3 is 13 residues. V lost 8 bases to trimming and J lost 9 bases, with 17 bases between them. Germline assignment: CDR1 MNHEY and CDR2 SVGAGI. The chain's CDR3 is CASQSGPSGPQHF. DNA for the CDR3: TGTGCCAGCCAAAGCGGTCCCTCCGGGCCCCAGCATTTT.

This clone has just one count. One end of the junction does not line up with germline, which may come from a read error. The chain has TRBV3-1 (or the pseudogene TRBV3-2) and TRBJ2-7; D may correspond to TRBD1 or TRBD2 (6 bases each). CDR1 and CDR2 (germline): LGHDT, YNNKEL (reference sequence). This CDR3 region has 13 residues. The CDR3 loop reads CASSKEGGYEQYF. The CDR3 region has the DNA TGTGCCAGCAGCAAAGAGGGGGGCTACGAGCAGTACTTC.

The chain's CDR3 is CASSQESSRAYEQYF. The CDR3 coding sequence is TGCGCCAGCAGCCAAGAATCATCCAGGGCGTACGAGCAGTACTTC. V is TRBV4-1 and J is TRBJ2-7, with TRBD1 as a possible D gene (5 bases). The V gene lost 0 bases and the J gene lost 4 bases, with 13 bases spanning the gap. Germline loops: CDR1 MGHRA, CDR2 YSYEKL. This CDR3 is built from 15 residues.

In its sample, this clone was seen once. The rearrangement links TRBV27 to TRBJ1-5; the D gene is possibly TRBD1 (5 bases). The V gene lost 2 bases and the J gene lost 7 bases, with 15 bases spanning the gap. CDR1 and CDR2 (germline): MNHEY, SMNVEV (reference sequence). CDR3 length: 15 amino acids. DNA of the CDR3: TGTGCCAGCAGTTTAATTGGGGCAGGGCTACAGCCCCAGCATTTT. Amino acid sequence: CASSLIGAGLQPQHF.

V usage is TRBV10-3 and J usage is TRBJ2-2, with D uncertain. V was cut by 2 bases and J by 2 bases, with 6 bases left in between. CDR1 is ENHRY, CDR2 SYGVKD, per germline. CDR3 length equals 14 residues. For the CDR3, the DNA is TGTGCCATCAGTGAGGGCTATAACACCGGGGAGCTGTTTTTT. This sequence encodes CAISEGYNTGELFF.

The chain uses TRBV3-1 (or the pseudogene TRBV3-2) and TRBJ1-1; TRBD1 is a possible D gene (5 bases). V lost 7 bases and J 5 bases, leaving 11 bases between the germline ends. Germline-derived CDR1 and CDR2 are LGHDT and YNNKEL (reference sequence). This CDR3 has 12 residues. DNA for the CDR3: TGTGCCAGCACCGCAGGGATAACTGAAGCTTTCTTT. This translates into CASTAGITEAFF.

This chain joins TRBV9 and TRBJ1-3; D is unclear. CDR1 is SGDLS, CDR2 YYNGEE, per germline. The CDR3 is made up of 18 amino acids. V dropped 0 bases and J dropped 0 bases, with 16 bases sitting between them. The CDR3 is CASSVEPSAVSSGNTIYF. In nucleotides, the CDR3 is TGTGCCAGCAGCGTAGAGCCCTCAGCCGTGAGCTCTGGAAACACCATATATTTT.

The chain is built from TRBV15 and TRBJ2-3, with D possibly TRBD1 on 6 matching bases. The V end was cut by 5 bases, the J end by 2 bases, with 20 bases between. CDR3 length: 17 amino acids. Germline CDR1 LNHNV, CDR2 YYDKDF (reference sequence). The CDR3 loop is CATSPPSGTPDTDTQYF. The CDR3 nucleotides are TGTGCCACCAGCCCCCCGTCGGGGACACCTGACACAGATACGCAGTATTTT. The variable domain in full, with the rest retrieved from reference TRBV15 and TRBJ2-3, is DAMVIQNPRYQVTQFGKPVTLSCSQTLNHNVMYWYQQKSSQAPKLLFHYYDKDFNNEADTPDNFQSRRPNTSFCFLDIRSPGLGDTAMYLCATSPPSGTPDTDTQYFGPGTRLTVL.

The chain employs TRBV25-1 and TRBJ2-7, with D uncertain. From germline, CDR1 is MGHDK and CDR2 SYGVNS. V shed 4 bases and J shed 4 bases, with 20 bases lying between them. The CDR3 runs 16 residues. This CDR3 is CASSGSRWAGLYEQYF. The CDR3 nucleotides read TGTGCCAGCAGTGGTTCCCGATGGGCAGGTTTGTACGAGCAGTACTTC.

This chain connects TRBV7-2 to TRBJ2-1, with a weak D call TRBD1 (6 bases). Germline-derived CDR1 and CDR2 are SGHTA and FQGNSA. This CDR3 has 16 amino acids. The ends were cut back, 5 bases at V and 5 bases at J, with 19 bases in the middle. The CDR3 sequence is CASSTLQGILDNEQFF. CDR3 nucleotide sequence: TGTGCCAGCAGCACCCTCCAGGGGATTCTGGACAATGAGCAGTTCTTC.

The CDR3 reads CAWSAGGNQPQHF. CDR3 nucleotide sequence: TGTGCCTGGAGTGCAGGGGGCAATCAGCCCCAGCATTTT. This chain uses TRBV30 with TRBJ1-5, with D perhaps TRBD1 (6 bases). Germline-derived CDR1 and CDR2 are GTSNPN and SVGIG (reference sequence). V gave up 1 base and J gave up 2 bases, with 6 bases separating them. CDR3 size: 13 residues.

The chain combines TRBV27 with TRBJ2-1; D is undetermined. There are 13 residues in the CDR3. The ends were cut back, 9 bases at V and 5 bases at J, with 14 bases in the middle. CDR1 and CDR2 from the germline V gene are MNHEY and SMNVEV (reference sequence). CDR3 in amino acids: CASTPLTNNEQFF. CDR3 nucleotide sequence: TGTGCCAGTACCCCTCTCACAAACAATGAGCAGTTCTTC.

This chain joins TRBV11-3 and TRBJ2-5, with a possible D match to TRBD2 (6 bases). The CDR3 extends over 17 amino acids. Germline V gene data show CDR1 as SGHNT and CDR2 as YENEEA. Trimming pared 3 bases from V and 4 bases from J, leaving 21 bases between. The CDR3 reads CASSLSEGLVVGETQYF. CDR3 DNA sequence: TGTGCCAGCAGCTTGAGTGAGGGACTCGTGGTCGGAGAGACCCAGTACTTC. The variable domain in full, with the rest retrieved from reference TRBV11-3 and TRBJ2-5, is EAGVVQSPRYKIIEKKQPVAFWCNPISGHNTLYWYLQNLGQGPELLIRYENEEAVDDSQLPKDRFSAERLKGVDSTLKIQPAELGDSAVYLCASSLSEGLVVGETQYFGPGTRLLVL.

This chain links TRBV2 with TRBJ1-1, with TRBD1 matching 7 bases. There are 14 residues in the CDR3. The junction had 4 bases not matched to a gene; V was cut back by 6 bases and J by 0 bases. The V gene's germline CDR1 is SNHLY and CDR2 FYNNEI. CDR3: CASRPGGLNTEAFF. In nucleotides, the CDR3 is TGTGCCAGCAGGCCAGGGGGGCTGAACACTGAAGCTTTCTTT.

V and J are TRBV28 and TRBJ2-1, with 11 bases fitting TRBD2. From germline, CDR1 is MDHEN and CDR2 SYDVKM. CDR3 size: 13 residues. The V gene end was trimmed by 6 bases and the J gene end by 9 bases; junction bases not matched to a gene: 4. The CDR3 here is CASRLAGAGEQFF. In nucleotides, the CDR3 is TGTGCCAGCAGACTAGCGGGGGCGGGTGAGCAGTTCTTC. The complete variable domain, with remaining parts taken from reference TRBV28 and TRBJ2-1, reads DVKVTQSSRYLVKRTGEKVFLECVQDMDHENMFWYRQDPGLGLRLIYFSYDVKMKEKGDIPEGYSVSREKKERFSLILESASTNQTSMYLCASRLAGAGEQFFGPGTRLTVL.

The chain couples TRBV27 to TRBJ2-3; 8 bases are a match to TRBD2. This CDR3 region has 17 residues. Trimming at V came to 0 bases and at J to 6 bases, leaving 11 bases not matched to a gene. Germline V CDR1 and CDR2: MNHEY, SMNVEV (reference sequence). For the CDR3, the DNA is TGTGCCAGCAGTTTATCCCAAGCGGGGGCGCCTCGGGATACGCAGTATTTT. Translation: CASSLSQAGAPRDTQYF.

The chain carries TRBV11-2 and TRBJ1-4; D gene ambiguous. Trimming pared 0 bases from V and 11 bases from J, leaving 10 bases between. This CDR3 has 13 residues. Germline V gene lookup returns CDR1 SGHAT and CDR2 FQNNGV. The CDR3 reads CASSLDPGRKLFF. In nucleotides, the CDR3 is TGTGCCAGCAGCTTAGATCCCGGGCGGAAACTGTTTTTT.

The chain carries TRBV30 and TRBJ2-2; TRBD2 is a possible D gene (5 bases). Germline CDR1 reads GTSNPN; CDR2 reads SVGIG (reference sequence). CDR3 size: 12 residues. The V gene lost 4 bases and the J gene lost 5 bases, with 8 bases spanning the gap. The CDR3 protein is CAWKDWTGELFF. The CDR3 DNA reads TGTGCCTGGAAGGACTGGACCGGGGAGCTGTTTTTT.

The rearrangement links TRBV12-1 to TRBJ2-7; the DNA was not compared with TRBD2, the D call given in the table. TRBV12-1 is flagged as a pseudogene. The CDR3 consists of 14 residues. CDR3 DNA: TGTGCCAGCAGCTTCGTCCGGGGTCTCTACGAGCAGTACTTC. This gives the protein CASSFVRGLYEQYF.

This chain joins TRBV5-5 and TRBJ1-4; D possibly corresponds to TRBD1 (6 bases). Trimming shortened V by 5 bases and J by 0 bases, and 11 bases separated the two germline ends. Germline values: CDR1 SGHKS, CDR2 YYEKEE (reference sequence). The CDR3 is 15 residues long. The CDR3, as DNA: TGTGCCAGCAGACCTACAGGGACAACTAATGAAAAACTGTTTTTT. It encodes CASRPTGTTNEKLFF.

This clone has more than one count but fewer than ten. The chain employs TRBV4-1 and TRBJ1-3; TRBD1 agrees at 9 bases. The V gene end was trimmed by 2 bases and the J gene end by 6 bases; junction bases not matched to a gene: 5. Germline V gene sequence: CDR1 MGHRA, CDR2 YSYEKL. There are 15 residues in the CDR3. The CDR3, as DNA: TGCGCCAGCAGCCAACCTGGGACAGGGCCAAACACCATATATTTT. Its protein is CASSQPGTGPNTIYF.

The chain links TRBV5-4 to TRBJ2-5; D remains unclear. In germline, CDR1 is SGHNT, CDR2 YYREEE (reference sequence). Trimming left V 4 bases short and J 3 bases short, with 10 bases between. The CDR3 covers 13 residues. CDR3 nucleotides: TGTGCCAGCAGCCCTCCCCAAAAAGAGACCCAGTACTTC. Its translation is CASSPPQKETQYF.

Turning to this clone: One end of the junction is discordant with germline, which a read error may explain. This sequence joins TRBV10-1 and TRBJ2-1; D gene ambiguous. Germline V gene lookup returns CDR1 WNHNN and CDR2 SYGVQD (reference sequence). The CDR3 runs 15 residues. DNA for the CDR3: TGCGCCAGCAGTGATGTTGGTAGCTCCAACAATGAGCAGTTCTTC. Protein sequence: CASSDVGSSNNEQFF.

The gene calls are TRBV11-3 and TRBJ2-7; 8 bases match TRBD2. This CDR3 has 16 residues. The germline gives CDR1 SGHNT, CDR2 YENEEA. Unmatched junction bases numbered 7, after V lost 2 bases and J lost 1 base. CDR3 DNA: TGTGCCAGCAGCTTATCGGGGGGGTCCGTGTCCTACGAGCAGTACTTC. Its protein is CASSLSGGSVSYEQYF.

The J gene is TRBJ1-2, the V gene TRBV5-4; TRBD1 is a possible D gene (6 bases). The CDR3 has 14 residues. CDR1 SGHNT and CDR2 YYREEE come from the germline V gene (reference sequence). V lost 0 bases and J 4 bases, leaving 10 bases between the germline ends. CDR3 sequence reads: CASSLARGSYGYTF. CDR3 bases: TGTGCCAGCAGCTTGGCCAGGGGTAGCTATGGCTACACCTTC. Variable domain in full (rest from reference TRBV5-4 and TRBJ1-2): ETGVTQSPTHLIKTRGQQVTLRCSSQSGHNTVSWYQQALGQGPQFIFQYYREEENGRGNFPPRFSGLQFPNYSSELNVNALELDDSALYLCASSLARGSYGYTFGSGTRLTVV.

The rearrangement joins TRBV3-1 (or the pseudogene TRBV3-2) to TRBJ1-6, with 7 bases identical to TRBD1. V trimming: 4 bases; J trimming: 12 bases; junction bases outside the gene matches: 6. Germline V gives CDR1 LGHDT, CDR2 YNNKEL (reference sequence). This CDR3 is 13 amino acids long. The CDR3, as DNA: TGTGCCAGCAGCCCCGGGACAGAGGGACCCCTCCACTTT. Its protein product is CASSPGTEGPLHF.

J is TRBJ2-3 and V is TRBV10-1; D is unresolved. Germline V lookup: CDR1 WNHNN, CDR2 SYGVQD (reference sequence). Deletions cut 3 bases from V and 5 bases from J, with 15 bases between. CDR3 length: 15 residues. The CDR3 DNA reads TGCGCCAGCAGTGAAAGGGTGGTTGGTAGAGATACGCAGTATTTT. This codes for CASSERVVGRDTQYF.

This clone was recorded once. The chain carries TRBV11-3 and TRBJ1-6, with D tentatively TRBD1 (5 bases). The germline V and J ends were trimmed by 3 bases and 6 bases, with 9 bases remaining between them. From germline, CDR1 is SGHNT and CDR2 YENEEA. The CDR3 runs 14 residues. The CDR3 reads CASSLGQSNSPLHF. The CDR3 bases are TGTGCCAGCAGCTTGGGGCAGAGTAATTCACCCCTCCACTTT. The entire variable domain, with the rest obtained from reference TRBV11-3 and TRBJ1-6, is as follows: EAGVVQSPRYKIIEKKQPVAFWCNPISGHNTLYWYLQNLGQGPELLIRYENEEAVDDSQLPKDRFSAERLKGVDSTLKIQPAELGDSAVYLCASSLGQSNSPLHFGNGTRLTVT.

This clone was detected once. The chain combines TRBV28 with TRBJ1-2, with D tentatively TRBD1 (6 bases). V lost 2 bases and J lost 3, with 13 bases in between. Germline loops: CDR1 MDHEN, CDR2 SYDVKM. The CDR3 contains 15 residues. In DNA form, the CDR3 reads TGTGCCAGCAGTTTAGAAGGGGGGCATCACTATGGCTACACCTTC. Protein product: CASSLEGGHHYGYTF.